Below, 20 T cell receptor beta chains from the same sample are listed, as sequenced in a study of human T cells and chemical hapten exposure (TCRdb year 2021). Library creation used 5' RACE. Sequencing took place on an Illumina MiSeq. TCRdb reworked the public reads: Q25 trimming with fastp, MiXCR clone assembly, productive beta chains retained. Duplicate CDR3 protein sequences are folded into a single record with the most common DNA and genes. Across this sample there are more than 75,000 distinct CDR3 sequences, with 15% to 20% seen only once. The top ten clonotypes cover nearly 7% of the sample. Total RNA was isolated from unfractionated whole blood collected in Tempus Blood RNA tubes. The source is a female donor in good health.

The CDR3 DNA follows: TGTGCCAGCAGCTCCTCATACAACACCGGGGAGCTGTTTTTT. This gives the protein CASSSSYNTGELFF. V usage is TRBV7-2 and J usage is TRBJ2-2; D not resolved. CDR3 length equals 14 residues. Trimming removed 4 bases from V and 2 bases from J, with 8 bases in between. Germline loops: CDR1 SGHTA, CDR2 FQGNSA.

This rearrangement joins TRBV6-1 to TRBJ2-6, with TRBD2 as a possible D gene (7 bases). The CDR3 runs 15 residues. Germline lookup yields CDR1 MNHNS and CDR2 SASEGT. V lost 11 bases to trimming and J lost 0 bases, with 14 bases between them. This CDR3 is CAGKGGTSGANVLTF. CDR3 DNA sequence: TGTGCCGGCAAGGGGGGGACCTCTGGGGCCAACGTCCTGACTTTC.

The chain couples TRBV7-2 to TRBJ2-3, with D perhaps TRBD2 (6 bases). The V end was cut by 0 bases, the J end by 4 bases, with 17 bases between. This CDR3 is 17 amino acids long. Germline-derived CDR1 and CDR2 are SGHTA and FQGNSA. The CDR3 bases are TGTGCCAGCAGCTTAGCGCTTGGCGGGGACGTCTCAGATACGCAGTATTTT. This sequence encodes CASSLALGGDVSDTQYF.

Only a few counts were recorded for this clonotype. The chain recombines TRBV7-2 with TRBJ2-1; possible D gene TRBD2, 6 bases. The germline gives CDR1 SGHTA, CDR2 FQGNSA. V was clipped by 3 bases and J by 2 bases, with 11 bases between them. The CDR3 extends over 15 amino acids. CDR3 loop: CASSFASDTYNEQFF. The CDR3 region has the DNA TGTGCCAGCAGCTTCGCTAGCGATACCTACAATGAGCAGTTCTTC.

The rearrangement links TRBV7-9 to TRBJ2-5; either TRBD1 or TRBD2 may fit D (5 bases each). Trimming removed 6 bases at V and 5 bases at J, with 10 bases between. Germline CDR1 and CDR2: SEHNR and FQNEAQ (reference sequence). The CDR3 length is 12 residues. This CDR3 is CASSRREETQYF. The CDR3 bases are TGTGCCAGCAGTCGCAGGGAGGAGACCCAGTACTTC.

The chain joins TRBV5-1 to TRBJ2-1; 9 bases line up with TRBD1. Germline loops: CDR1 SGHRS, CDR2 YFSETQ. V was pared by 6 bases and J by 12 bases, with 19 bases of the junction left unmatched. CDR3 size: 16 residues. CDR3 residues: CASIPGPGQGYLGQFF. The CDR3 nucleotides read TGCGCCAGCATCCCTGGGCCGGGACAGGGTTACTTGGGGCAGTTCTTC.

This clonotype showed up just a few times. The chain employs TRBV3-1 and TRBJ1-1; D is unresolved. Germline V gene sequence: CDR1 LGHDT, CDR2 YNNKEL (reference sequence). V was pared by 0 bases and J by 6 bases, with 11 bases between. The CDR3 is 14 residues long. CDR3 in DNA: TGTGCCAGCAGCCAAGAAACAGCGATCGCTGAAGCTTTCTTT. Translation: CASSQETAIAEAFF. The whole variable domain, remainder taken from reference TRBV3-1 and TRBJ1-1, is DTAVSQTPKYLVTQMGNDKSIKCEQNLGHDTMYWYKQDSKKFLKIMFSYNNKELIINETVPNRFSPKSPDKAHLNLHINSLELGDSAVYFCASSQETAIAEAFFGQGTRLTVV.

The CDR3 DNA follows: TGTGCCAGCACAGGGGTCGCTGAAGCTTTCTTT. Translation gives CASTGVAEAFF. This chain joins TRBV12-3 or TRBV12-4 and TRBJ1-1, with D maybe TRBD1 (6 bases). The CDR3 runs to 11 residues. V was clipped by 7 bases and J by 6 bases, with 9 bases between them.

The chain has TRBV5-1 and TRBJ2-1; 12 nucleotides agree with TRBD2. Germline V gives CDR1 SGHRS, CDR2 YFSETQ. J was trimmed by 6 bases and V by 1 base; bases with no gene match: 2. This CDR3 has 15 amino acids. The DNA for the CDR3 is TGCGCCAGCAGCTTGCTACTAGCGGGAGGCAATGAGCAGTTCTTC. Translation: CASSLLLAGGNEQFF.

The CDR3 loop reads CASSSEGRNRNEKLFF. For the CDR3, the DNA is TGCGCCAGCAGCTCCGAGGGTAGAAACCGGAATGAAAAACTGTTTTTT. The genes are TRBV5-1 and TRBJ1-4; D uncertain. The CDR3 runs 16 residues. V dropped 3 bases and J dropped 5 bases, with 17 bases sitting between them. The germline V gene has CDR1 SGHRS and CDR2 YFSETQ.

This chain connects TRBV5-4 to TRBJ2-1; TRBD1 agrees at 9 bases. Germline assignment: CDR1 SGHNT and CDR2 YYREEE (reference sequence). The CDR3 length is 16 residues. With 3 bases clipped from V and 0 bases from J, the junction kept 4 bases outside the gene matches. CDR3 sequence reads: CASSSTGGNSYNEQFF. Written as DNA, the CDR3 is TGTGCCAGCAGCTCCACAGGGGGCAACTCCTACAATGAGCAGTTCTTC.

This clonotype was counted a few times. The V call is TRBV12-3 or TRBV12-4, the J call TRBJ1-3, with 8 bases that match TRBD1. After removal of 3 bases from V and 0 bases from J, the junction contained 7 bases not matched to a gene. This CDR3 contains 17 residues. The CDR3 spells CASSFGQGPYSGNTIYF. CDR3 coding DNA: TGTGCCAGCAGTTTTGGACAGGGACCTTACTCTGGAAACACCATATATTTT.

For the CDR3, the DNA is TGTGCTAGTGGTTTGACCCGGGCCGGGGAGACCCAGTACTTC. Residues: CASGLTRAGETQYF. This chain joins TRBV12-5 and TRBJ2-5; D gene ambiguous. Germline V gene data show CDR1 as LGHNT and CDR2 as FRNRAP. V shed 2 bases and J shed 5 bases, with 12 bases lying between them. The CDR3 covers 14 residues.

This clonotype was found a few times. The V call is TRBV10-3, the J call TRBJ2-3; 8 bases map to TRBD2. The CDR3 runs to 18 residues. The junction had 9 bases not matched to a gene; V was cut back by 0 bases and J by 1 base. From germline, CDR1 is ENHRY and CDR2 SYGVKD. CDR3 coding DNA: TGTGCCATCAGTGAGTCGAAATATGTTAGCGGGGGCACAGATACGCAGTATTTT. Amino acids: CAISESKYVSGGTDTQYF.

This sequence joins TRBV7-2 and TRBJ1-6; D ambiguous. This CDR3 contains 15 residues. From germline, CDR1 is SGHTA and CDR2 FQGNSA. The V and J ends lost 2 bases and 4 bases respectively, with 9 bases between them. The CDR3 DNA sequence: TGTGCCAGCAGCTTACTTGGGGTATATAATTCACCCCTCCACTTT. Its translation is CASSLLGVYNSPLHF. Using reference TRBV7-2 and TRBJ1-6 for the parts outside the CDR3, the full variable domain is GAGVSQSPSNKVTEKGKDVELRCDPISGHTALYWYRQSLGQGLEFLIYFQGNSAPDKSGLPSDRFSAERTGGSVSTLTIQRTQQEDSAVYLCASSLLGVYNSPLHFGNGTRLTVT.

This rearrangement joins TRBV12-3 or TRBV12-4 to TRBJ1-6; D is uncertain. The CDR3 sequence is 14 residues long. V was trimmed by 2 bases and J by 10 bases, leaving 12 bases between them. This CDR3 is CASSLILGLSPLHF. DNA of the CDR3: TGTGCCAGCAGTTTAATCCTGGGGTTATCACCCCTCCACTTT.

This clonotype was seen only a few times. The chain joins TRBV6-5 to TRBJ2-6; D is uncertain. The ends were cut back, 5 bases at V and 0 bases at J, with 8 bases in the middle. This CDR3 spans 15 amino acids. Germline CDR1 is MNHEY and CDR2 is SVGAGI. As DNA, the CDR3 is TGTGCCAGCAGTCGCCAGCTCTCTGGGGCCAACGTCCTGACTTTC. It specifies CASSRQLSGANVLTF.

This clonotype has only a few counts. V and J are TRBV20-1 and TRBJ1-2, with D possibly matching TRBD1 (5 bases). The length of the CDR3 is 14 residues. The germline gives CDR1 DFQATT, CDR2 SNEGSKA (reference sequence). Deletions cut 1 base from V and 12 bases from J, with 21 bases between. This CDR3 reads CSARGIGDRMVHTF. CDR3 sequence (DNA): TGCAGTGCTAGAGGGATCGGGGACCGGATGGTCCACACCTTC.

This clonotype was observed a handful of times. This chain joins TRBV20-1 and TRBJ1-3, with TRBD1 as a possible D gene (5 bases). The V gene's germline CDR1 is DFQATT and CDR2 SNEGSKA (reference sequence). The CDR3 covers 13 residues. The V end was cut by 6 bases, the J end by 4 bases, with 13 bases between. The CDR3 DNA is TGCAGTGCCCCGATGTGGGACGGAAACACCATATATTTT. Protein product: CSAPMWDGNTIYF.

The gene calls are TRBV6-2 or TRBV6-3 and TRBJ1-1; no clear D gene. This CDR3 has 14 residues. CDR1 is MNHEY and CDR2 is SVGEGT in the germline V gene. The V gene lost 4 bases and the J gene lost 6 bases, with 15 bases spanning the gap. The CDR3 nucleotides read TGTGCCAGCAGTTGGAGGCAGGTCCAGGCTGAAGCTTTCTTT. Encoded protein: CASSWRQVQAEAFF.